The 23 T cell receptor beta chains below were found in one sample sequenced in a study of T cells after yellow fever vaccination. TCRdb analysed the 5' RACE reads with MiXCR anew, one entry per CDR3 protein. Among 150,000 to 200,000 distinct CDR3 sequences, around 9.7% were seen once, and the ten largest hold roughly a third. The sample consisted of CD8+ T cells sorted from PBMCs, taken 45 days after the yellow fever booster vaccination. The receptors shown here come from a man between 18 and 35 years old who received the YFV17D yellow fever vaccine.

This clonotype was detected many times. The V call is TRBV7-9, the J call TRBJ2-1; TRBD2 matches at 10 bases. Looked up from germline, CDR1 is SEHNR and CDR2 is FQNEAQ (reference sequence). The CDR3 is 17 amino acids. Trimming at V came to 2 bases and at J to 0 bases, leaving 4 bases not matched to a gene. The CDR3 DNA reads TGTGCCAGCAGCTTATATAGCGGGGGGTACTCCTACAATGAGCAGTTCTTC. It translates to CASSLYSGGYSYNEQFF.

This clonotype appeared many times. The V call is TRBV29-1, the J call TRBJ1-3; 7 bases line up with TRBD1. Germline trimming cut 6 bases from V and 5 bases from J; bases unmatched to any gene: 10. The CDR3 consists of 14 residues. The germline V gene has CDR1 SQVTM and CDR2 ANQGSEA. CDR3 bases: TGCAGCGTATCAGGGGGGGATTCACGAAACACCATATATTTT. Translation gives CSVSGGDSRNTIYF.

This clonotype was counted at least ten times. No DNA is shown, since the ends of the CDR3 on it are uncertain; the CDR3 is the one TCRdb lists. V gene TRBV7-5 combines with J gene TRBJ1-1; the DNA was not used to check the table's D call, TRBD1. TRBV7-5 is an annotated pseudogene. The CDR3 has 18 amino acids, counting both end residues. CDR3 protein: CISVPEASRTGLDTEAFF.

This clonotype was observed a few times. The chain has TRBV20-1 and TRBJ1-1; TRBD1 aligns across 9 bases. The CDR3 is 14 residues long. Germline CDR1 and CDR2: DFQATT and SNEGSKA (reference sequence). Trimming removed 3 bases from V and 4 bases from J; junction bases left unmatched: 6. The CDR3 DNA follows: TGCAGTGCTAGCACAGGGGGCTGGGGCACTGAAGCTTTCTTT. Translation gives CSASTGGWGTEAFF.

V is TRBV6-5 and J is TRBJ2-1, with TRBD1 matching over 9 bases. V shed 7 bases, J shed 8 bases, and the junction held 9 bases outside the gene matches. From germline, CDR1 is MNHEY and CDR2 SVGAGI. The CDR3 runs to 14 residues. CDR3 sequence (DNA): TGTGCCAGCACCACGGGACAGGGTGTAGATGAGCAGTTCTTC. It encodes CASTTGQGVDEQFF.

The chain employs TRBV7-2 and TRBJ2-7; tentative D call: TRBD2 (6 bases). This CDR3 contains 16 residues. Germline V CDR1 and CDR2: SGHTA, FQGNSA. V lost 5 bases and J lost 0, with 17 bases in between. The chain's CDR3 is CASSAGLFDNSYEQYF. The CDR3 DNA reads as TGTGCCAGCAGCGCGGGACTCTTCGATAACTCCTACGAGCAGTACTTC.

This clonotype came up many times. The chain joins TRBV6-5 to TRBJ2-6, with D tentatively TRBD1 or TRBD2 (5 bases each). The CDR3 contains 16 residues. Germline V gene data show CDR1 as MNHEY and CDR2 as SVGAGI. V was cut by 2 bases and J by 2 bases, with 10 bases left in between. The CDR3 region has the DNA TGTGCCAGCAGTTACGTCCGGGGCGCTGGGGCCAACGTCCTGACTTTC. The encoded protein is CASSYVRGAGANVLTF.

V is TRBV9 and J is TRBJ2-3; 8 bases fit TRBD2. CDR3 length: 15 amino acids. The V and J ends lost 2 bases and 2 bases, in that order; junction bases with no gene match: 4. Germline CDR1 reads SGDLS; CDR2 reads YYNGEE. The CDR3 region is CASSVRGGLTDTQYF. The CDR3 DNA sequence: TGTGCCAGCAGCGTCCGGGGGGGCCTCACAGATACGCAGTATTTT. The full variable domain, completed using reference TRBV9 and TRBJ2-3, is DSGVTQTPKHLITATGQRVTLRCSPRSGDLSVYWYQQSLDQGLQFLIQYYNGEERAKGNILERFSAQQFPDLHSELNLSSLELGDSALYFCASSVRGGLTDTQYFGPGTRLTVL.

The V gene is TRBV29-1, the J gene TRBJ2-7; 9 nucleotides match TRBD1. Germline trimming cut 6 bases from V and 3 bases from J; bases unmatched to any gene: 3. The CDR3 spans 12 residues. Germline CDR1 is SQVTM and CDR2 is ANQGSEA. The chain's CDR3 is CSVTGQGYEQYF. The CDR3 DNA is TGCAGCGTCACGGGACAGGGCTACGAGCAGTACTTC.

The sample holds a few counts of this clonotype. The J gene is TRBJ1-1, the V gene TRBV6-6; D may be TRBD1 (6 bases). Trimming removed 5 bases at V and 4 bases at J, with 29 bases between. The CDR3 loop spans 19 amino acids. The germline V gene encodes CDR1 MNHNY and CDR2 SVGAGI (reference sequence). CDR3 DNA sequence: TGTGCCAGCAGTCCTCGCGGGGGGGCCTTCATAGGGGGAGGCACTGAAGCTTTCTTT. The encoded protein is CASSPRGGAFIGGGTEAFF.

The chain joins TRBV4-3 to TRBJ2-7; D is possibly TRBD1 or TRBD2 (5 bases each). This CDR3 has 15 residues. Per the germline V gene, CDR1 is LGHNA and CDR2 is YSLEER. Trimming cost V 4 bases and J 2 bases, with 15 bases left between them. CDR3 protein: CASSPGGGNTYEQYF. Written as DNA, the CDR3 is TGCGCCAGCAGCCCAGGTGGGGGAAATACCTACGAGCAGTACTTC.

The CDR3 here is CASSSRAGFTDTQYF. The CDR3 region has the DNA TGTGCCAGCAGCTCTAGAGCGGGGTTCACAGATACGCAGTATTTT. J is TRBJ2-3 and V is TRBV7-6; TRBD2 agrees at 7 bases. Germline lookup yields CDR1 SGHVS and CDR2 FNYEAQ. CDR3 length equals 15 residues. Trimming removed 4 bases from V and 2 bases from J; junction bases left unmatched: 6. Full variable domain (outside the CDR3, taken from reference TRBV7-6 and TRBJ2-3): GAGVSQSPRYKVTKRGQDVALRCDPISGHVSLYWYRQALGQGPEFLTYFNYEAQQDKSGLPNDRFSAERPEGSISTLTIQRTEQRDSAMYRCASSSRAGFTDTQYFGPGTRLTVL.

A few counts support this clonotype. The V gene is TRBV12-3 or TRBV12-4, the J gene TRBJ2-1; 7 bases agree with TRBD1. The V segment lost 6 bases and the J segment 0 bases; nucleotides outside the gene matches: 8. The CDR3 length is 16 residues. This CDR3 reads CASRSEGAHSYNEQFF. In nucleotides, the CDR3 is TGTGCCAGCAGGTCCGAGGGGGCGCACTCCTACAATGAGCAGTTCTTC.

The chain's CDR3 is CASSSGQGIQPQHF. The CDR3 region has the DNA TGTGCCAGCAGCTCGGGGCAGGGGATTCAGCCCCAGCATTTT. The chain recombines TRBV27 with TRBJ1-5, with D maybe TRBD1 (6 bases). The germline V and J ends were trimmed by 6 bases and 6 bases, with 15 bases remaining between them. Germline V lookup: CDR1 MNHEY, CDR2 SMNVEV (reference sequence). The CDR3 runs 14 residues.

At least ten counts were recorded for this clonotype. The CDR3 sequence: CASSLWGHVNTGELFF. The CDR3 bases are TGTGCCAGCAGCTTGTGGGGACACGTGAACACCGGGGAGCTGTTTTTT. The chain couples TRBV5-5 to TRBJ2-2, with TRBD1 as a possible D gene (6 bases). The CDR3 has 16 residues. V lost 1 base, J lost 1 base, and 11 bases lay in between. Per germline, CDR1 SGHKS and CDR2 YYEKEE (reference sequence).

This clonotype was seen only a few times. The chain links TRBV12-3 or TRBV12-4 to TRBJ2-1; the match to TRBD1 covers 9 bases. The CDR3 has 12 residues. J lost 10 bases, V lost 3 bases, and 1 base had no gene match. Written as DNA, the CDR3 is TGTGCCAGCAGTTTTGGACAGGGGGAGCAGTTCTTC. It codes for CASSFGQGEQFF.

This sequence joins TRBV11-2 and TRBJ2-7; perhaps TRBD1 as D (5 bases). The CDR3 sequence is 13 residues long. From germline, CDR1 is SGHAT and CDR2 FQNNGV. The V gene lost 5 bases and the J gene lost 5 bases, with 13 bases spanning the gap. For the CDR3, the DNA is TGTGCCAGCAGCGGTGTGTGGGGCCACGAGCAGTACTTC. Protein sequence: CASSGVWGHEQYF.

This clonotype has a handful of counts. V and J are TRBV2 and TRBJ2-7; D could derive from TRBD1 or TRBD2 (5 bases each). V lost 9 bases and J 0 bases, leaving 9 bases between the germline ends. There are 12 residues in the CDR3. Per the germline V gene, CDR1 is SNHLY and CDR2 is FYNNEI. The chain's CDR3 is CARGDSSYEQYF. In nucleotides, the CDR3 is TGTGCCAGGGGGGATAGCTCCTACGAGCAGTACTTC.

This clonotype has ten or more counts. The chain employs TRBV19 and TRBJ2-6; D possibly corresponds to TRBD2 (5 bases). V was shortened by 3 bases and J by 0 bases, with 9 bases between the two germline ends. The CDR3 is made up of 16 amino acids. The germline gives CDR1 LNHDA, CDR2 SQIVND (reference sequence). CDR3 in DNA: TGTGCCAGTAGTATTCGGGGAACCTCTGGGGCCAACGTCCTGACTTTC. Protein: CASSIRGTSGANVLTF.

This clonotype was seen more than once but under ten times. This sequence joins TRBV6-2 or TRBV6-3 and TRBJ2-1; TRBD2 might be the D (7 bases). Trimming took off 7 bases at V and 9 bases at J, with 13 bases between the two ends. CDR1 and CDR2 from the germline V gene are MNHEY and SVGEGT. The CDR3 spans 12 residues. The CDR3 region is CASTLRGAEQFF. In DNA, the CDR3 is TGTGCCAGCACCCTCCGGGGGGCTGAGCAGTTCTTC.

The rearrangement uses TRBV7-9 and TRBJ2-5; no reliable D call. Germline CDR1 reads SEHNR; CDR2 reads FQNEAQ (reference sequence). V dropped 3 bases and J dropped 0 bases, with 5 bases sitting between them. This CDR3 has 13 residues. CDR3 nucleotide sequence: TGTGCCAGCAGCTTCCCGTACCAAGAGACCCAGTACTTC. It specifies CASSFPYQETQYF.

This clonotype was seen more than once but under ten times. This chain uses TRBV27 with TRBJ2-1; 12 bases fit TRBD2. J lost 7 bases, V lost 4 bases, and 5 bases had no gene match. The CDR3 has 15 residues. Germline V gives CDR1 MNHEY, CDR2 SMNVEV (reference sequence). This CDR3 reads CASSSGLAGRNEQFF. Written as DNA, the CDR3 is TGTGCCAGCAGTTCGGGACTAGCGGGCAGGAATGAGCAGTTCTTC.

V is TRBV24-1 and J is TRBJ2-2; D not resolved. Germline CDR1 KGHDR, CDR2 SFDVKD. The V and J ends lost 1 base and 0 bases respectively, with 8 bases between them. The CDR3 length is 16 residues. This CDR3 reads CATSDFQIANTGELFF. The CDR3 DNA reads as TGTGCCACCAGTGATTTCCAGATCGCGAACACCGGGGAGCTGTTTTTT.